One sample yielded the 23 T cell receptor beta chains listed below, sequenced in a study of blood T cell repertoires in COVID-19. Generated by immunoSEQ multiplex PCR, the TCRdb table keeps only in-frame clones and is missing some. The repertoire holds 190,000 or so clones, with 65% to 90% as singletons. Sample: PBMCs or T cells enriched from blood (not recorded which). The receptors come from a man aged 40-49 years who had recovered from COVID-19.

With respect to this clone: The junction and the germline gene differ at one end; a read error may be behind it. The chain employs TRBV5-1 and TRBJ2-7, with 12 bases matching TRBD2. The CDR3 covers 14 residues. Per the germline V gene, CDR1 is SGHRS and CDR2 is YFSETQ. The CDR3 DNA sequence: TGCGCCAGCAGCGGGGGACTAGCGGGCGAGAGGGAGAACTTC. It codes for CASSGGLAGERENF.

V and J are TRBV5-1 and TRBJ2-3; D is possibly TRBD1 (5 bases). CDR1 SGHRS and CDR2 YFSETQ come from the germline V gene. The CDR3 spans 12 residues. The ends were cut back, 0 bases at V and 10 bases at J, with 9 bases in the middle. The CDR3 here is CASSLDQGSQYF. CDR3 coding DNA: TGCGCCAGCAGCTTGGACCAGGGATCGCAGTATTTT.

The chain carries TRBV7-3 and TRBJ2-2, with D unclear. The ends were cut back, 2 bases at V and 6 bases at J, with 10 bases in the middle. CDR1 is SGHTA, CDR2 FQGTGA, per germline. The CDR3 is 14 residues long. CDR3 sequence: CASSLWAPAGELFF. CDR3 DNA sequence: TGTGCCAGCAGCTTATGGGCGCCGGCCGGGGAGCTGTTTTTT.

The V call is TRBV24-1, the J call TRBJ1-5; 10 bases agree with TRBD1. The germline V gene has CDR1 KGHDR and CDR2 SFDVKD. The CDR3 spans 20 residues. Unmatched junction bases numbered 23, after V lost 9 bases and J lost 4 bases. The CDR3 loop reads CATSGEEILRDRGLNQPQHF. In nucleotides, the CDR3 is TGTGCCACCTCCGGAGAAGAAATTCTCCGGGACAGGGGATTAAATCAGCCCCAGCATTTT.

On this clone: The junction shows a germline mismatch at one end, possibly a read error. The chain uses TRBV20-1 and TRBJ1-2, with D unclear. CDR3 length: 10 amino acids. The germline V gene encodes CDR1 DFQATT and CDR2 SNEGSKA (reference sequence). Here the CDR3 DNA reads TGTTTAGCAGAGTCCTATGGCTACACCTTC. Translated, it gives CLAESYGYTF.

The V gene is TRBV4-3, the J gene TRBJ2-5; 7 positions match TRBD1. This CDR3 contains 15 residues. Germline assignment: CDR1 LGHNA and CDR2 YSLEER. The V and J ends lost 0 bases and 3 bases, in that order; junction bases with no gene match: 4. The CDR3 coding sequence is TGCGCCAGCAGCCAAGATACAGGGGTCAAAGAGACCCAGTACTTC. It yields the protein CASSQDTGVKETQYF.

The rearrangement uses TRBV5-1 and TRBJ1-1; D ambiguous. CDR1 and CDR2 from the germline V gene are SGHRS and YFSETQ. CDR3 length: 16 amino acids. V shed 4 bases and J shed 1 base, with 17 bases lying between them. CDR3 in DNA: TGCGCCAGCAGCCCCAGCCTCCATACAGAGAACACTGAAGCTTTCTTT. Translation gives CASSPSLHTENTEAFF.

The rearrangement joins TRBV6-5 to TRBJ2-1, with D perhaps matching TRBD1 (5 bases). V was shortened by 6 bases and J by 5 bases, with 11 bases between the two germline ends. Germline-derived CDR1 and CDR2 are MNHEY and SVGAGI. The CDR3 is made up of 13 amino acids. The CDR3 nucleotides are TGTGCCAGCAGACCGCAGGGCCACAATGAGCAGTTCTTC. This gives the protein CASRPQGHNEQFF.

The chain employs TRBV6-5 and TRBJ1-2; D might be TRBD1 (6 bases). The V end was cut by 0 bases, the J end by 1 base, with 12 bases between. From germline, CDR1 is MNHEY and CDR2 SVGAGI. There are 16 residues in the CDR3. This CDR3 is CASSYSAGARNYGYTF. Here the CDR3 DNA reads TGTGCCAGCAGTTACTCGGCAGGGGCCCGTAACTATGGCTACACCTTC.

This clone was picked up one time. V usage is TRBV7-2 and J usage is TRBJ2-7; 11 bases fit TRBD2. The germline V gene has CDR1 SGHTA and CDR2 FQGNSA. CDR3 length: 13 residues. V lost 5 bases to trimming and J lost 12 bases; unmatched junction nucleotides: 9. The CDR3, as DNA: TGTGCCAGCAGCCACTTACTAGCGGGAGAATGGTACTTC. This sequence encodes CASSHLLAGEWYF.

The CDR3 loop reads CASSFDILDRTGNTIYF. DNA for the CDR3: TGCGCCAGCAGCTTCGATATTCTAGACAGAACTGGAAACACCATATATTTT. The chain employs TRBV5-1 and TRBJ1-3; tentative D call: TRBD1 (5 bases). Germline V gives CDR1 SGHRS, CDR2 YFSETQ. This CDR3 has 17 amino acids. V was trimmed by 2 bases and J by 2 bases, leaving 17 bases between them.

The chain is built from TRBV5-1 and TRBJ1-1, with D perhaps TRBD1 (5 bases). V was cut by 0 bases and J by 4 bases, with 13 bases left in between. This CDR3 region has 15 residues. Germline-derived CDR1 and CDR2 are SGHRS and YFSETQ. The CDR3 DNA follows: TGCGCCAGCAGCTTGGTGGAGGGGTTGAGCACTGAAGCTTTCTTT. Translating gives CASSLVEGLSTEAFF. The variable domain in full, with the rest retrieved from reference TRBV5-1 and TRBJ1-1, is KAGVTQTPRYLIKTRGQQVTLSCSPISGHRSVSWYQQTPGQGLQFLFEYFSETQRNKGNFPGRFSGRQFSNSRSEMNVSTLELGDSALYLCASSLVEGLSTEAFFGQGTRLTVV.

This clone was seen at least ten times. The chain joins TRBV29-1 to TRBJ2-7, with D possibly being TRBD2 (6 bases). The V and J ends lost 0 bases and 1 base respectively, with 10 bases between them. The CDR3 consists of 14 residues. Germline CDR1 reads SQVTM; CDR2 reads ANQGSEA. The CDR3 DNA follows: TGCAGCGTTGAAGATCCTGGGACTTCCTACGAGCAGTACTTC. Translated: CSVEDPGTSYEQYF.

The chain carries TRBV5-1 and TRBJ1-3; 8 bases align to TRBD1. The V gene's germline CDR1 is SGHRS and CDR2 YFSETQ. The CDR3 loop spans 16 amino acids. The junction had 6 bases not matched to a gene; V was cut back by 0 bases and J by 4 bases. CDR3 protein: CASSLAGTGYGNTIYF. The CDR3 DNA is TGCGCCAGCAGCTTGGCCGGGACAGGATACGGAAACACCATATATTTT. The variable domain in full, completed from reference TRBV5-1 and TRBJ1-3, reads KAGVTQTPRYLIKTRGQQVTLSCSPISGHRSVSWYQQTPGQGLQFLFEYFSETQRNKGNFPGRFSGRQFSNSRSEMNVSTLELGDSALYLCASSLAGTGYGNTIYFGEGSWLTVV.

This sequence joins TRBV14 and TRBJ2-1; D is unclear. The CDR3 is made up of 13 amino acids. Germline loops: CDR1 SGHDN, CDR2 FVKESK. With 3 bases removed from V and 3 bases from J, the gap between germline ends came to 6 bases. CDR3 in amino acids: CASSHKFYNEQFF. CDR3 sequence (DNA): TGTGCCAGCAGCCACAAATTCTACAATGAGCAGTTCTTC.

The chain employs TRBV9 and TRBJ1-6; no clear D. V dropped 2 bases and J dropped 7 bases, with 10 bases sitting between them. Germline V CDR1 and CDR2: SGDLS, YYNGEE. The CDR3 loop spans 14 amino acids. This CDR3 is CASSVTGVNSPLHF. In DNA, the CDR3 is TGTGCCAGCAGCGTTACGGGTGTCAATTCACCCCTCCACTTT.

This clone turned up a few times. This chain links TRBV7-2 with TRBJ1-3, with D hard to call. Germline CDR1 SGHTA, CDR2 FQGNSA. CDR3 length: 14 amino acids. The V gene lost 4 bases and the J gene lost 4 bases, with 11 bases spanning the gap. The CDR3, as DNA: TGTGCCAGCAGCTACCGACGGGGAGGAAACACCATATATTTT. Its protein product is CASSYRRGGNTIYF.

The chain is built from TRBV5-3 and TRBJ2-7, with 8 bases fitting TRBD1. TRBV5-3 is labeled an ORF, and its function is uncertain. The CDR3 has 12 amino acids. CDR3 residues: CARSLVCQGAVV. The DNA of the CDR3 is TGTGCCAGAAGCTTGGTGTGTCAGGGGGCGGTAGTC.

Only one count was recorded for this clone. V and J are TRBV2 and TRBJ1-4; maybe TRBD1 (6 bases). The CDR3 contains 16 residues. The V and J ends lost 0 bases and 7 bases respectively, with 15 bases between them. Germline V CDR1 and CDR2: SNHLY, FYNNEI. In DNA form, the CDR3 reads TGTGCCAGCAGTGAAGCGCTTCGAGGACAGATTGAAAAACTGTTTTTT. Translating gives CASSEALRGQIEKLFF.

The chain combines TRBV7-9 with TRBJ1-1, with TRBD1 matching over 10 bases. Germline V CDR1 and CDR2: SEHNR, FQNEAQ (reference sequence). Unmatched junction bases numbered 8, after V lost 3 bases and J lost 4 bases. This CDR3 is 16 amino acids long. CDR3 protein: CASSFRPGQGTTEAFF. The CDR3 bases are TGTGCCAGCAGCTTTCGTCCGGGACAGGGGACCACTGAAGCTTTCTTT.

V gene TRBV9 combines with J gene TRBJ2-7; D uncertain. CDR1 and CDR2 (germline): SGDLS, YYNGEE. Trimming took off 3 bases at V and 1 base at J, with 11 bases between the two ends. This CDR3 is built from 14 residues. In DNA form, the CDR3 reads TGTGCCAGCAGCGCCGGAGCCGATTCCTACGAGCAGTACGTC. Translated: CASSAGADSYEQYV.

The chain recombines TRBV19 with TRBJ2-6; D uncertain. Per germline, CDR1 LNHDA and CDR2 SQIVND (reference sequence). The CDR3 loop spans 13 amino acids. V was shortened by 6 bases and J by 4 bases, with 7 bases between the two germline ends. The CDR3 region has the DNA TGTGCCAGTAGCGTCTCCGGGGCCAACGTCCTGACTTTC. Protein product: CASSVSGANVLTF.

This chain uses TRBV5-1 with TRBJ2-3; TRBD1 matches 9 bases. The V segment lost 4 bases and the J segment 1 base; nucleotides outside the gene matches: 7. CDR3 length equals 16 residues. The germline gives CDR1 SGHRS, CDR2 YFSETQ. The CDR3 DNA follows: TGCGCCAGCAGCATCGACAGGGGGGGAGGCACAGATACGCAGTATTTT. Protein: CASSIDRGGGTDTQYF.